Below are 25 T cell receptor beta chains sequenced from a single sample in a study of CD8+CD57+ T cells in acquired aplastic anemia. Genomic DNA constituted the template upon which TCR beta VDJ and CDR3 profiling was performed. TCRdb re-analysed the reads in MiXCR, keeping a single row per CDR3 protein. Among approximately 59,000 distinct CDR3 sequences listed, 57% were seen once. The patients chosen for sequencing had shown expansion of CD8+CD57+ cells (detected by flow cytometry). Specimen: sorted CD4+, CD8+, or CD8+CD57+ T cells (not recorded which) from PBMCs. These receptors were taken from a human donor with aplastic anemia.

The J gene is TRBJ1-2, the V gene TRBV19; weak D call: TRBD1 (6 bases). Germline values: CDR1 LNHDA, CDR2 SQIVND (reference sequence). This CDR3 spans 11 amino acids. The germline V and J ends were trimmed by 7 bases and 6 bases, with 9 bases remaining between them. This chain's CDR3 is CASNKGDGYTF. As DNA, the CDR3 is TGTGCCAGTAACAAGGGGGATGGCTACACCTTC.

This clonotype was detected only a few times. The V gene is TRBV15, the J gene TRBJ1-2; D might be TRBD1 (5 bases). Germline V gene data show CDR1 as LNHNV and CDR2 as YYDKDF (reference sequence). The V gene lost 0 bases and the J gene lost 7 bases, with 12 bases spanning the gap. CDR3 length: 14 amino acids. CDR3 protein: CATSRDLTRAGYTF. The CDR3 DNA is TGTGCCACCAGCAGAGATCTAACCAGGGCTGGCTACACCTTC. Based on the CDR3 plus reference TRBV15 and TRBJ1-2, the full variable domain is DAMVIQNPRYQVTQFGKPVTLSCSQTLNHNVMYWYQQKSSQAPKLLFHYYDKDFNNEADTPDNFQSRRPNTSFCFLDIRSPGLGDTAMYLCATSRDLTRAGYTFGSGTRLTVV.

The sample holds a few counts of this clonotype. The chain is built from TRBV11-1 and TRBJ2-1, with 13 bases matching TRBD2. Germline CDR1 is SGHAT and CDR2 is FQDESV (reference sequence). The CDR3 sequence is 17 residues long. The J segment lost 12 bases and the V segment lost 5 bases, leaving 16 bases of the junction unmatched. The CDR3 bases are TGTGCCAGCAGCCCGCGCCGACTAGCGGGGGGACACCCAACGCAGTTCTTC. Translated: CASSPRRLAGGHPTQFF.

This clonotype was recorded a few times. J is TRBJ2-1 and V is TRBV24-1, with D possibly matching TRBD2 (6 bases). CDR3 size: 13 residues. The germline gives CDR1 KGHDR, CDR2 SFDVKD. Trimming took off 4 bases at V and 12 bases at J, with 15 bases between the two ends. The CDR3 is CATSEGGEARQFF. CDR3 in DNA: TGTGCCACCAGTGAGGGCGGGGAGGCGCGGCAGTTCTTC.

The chain combines TRBV12-3 or TRBV12-4 with TRBJ1-6, with D possibly matching TRBD1 (6 bases). The CDR3 has 14 residues. Between the trimmed V and J ends, which lost 8 bases and 7 bases, there was a span of 15 bases. The CDR3: CASSGGRGNSPLHF. The CDR3 nucleotides are TGTGCCAGCTCCGGGGGGCGTGGGAATTCACCCCTCCACTTT.

The rearrangement links TRBV19 to TRBJ1-1; perhaps TRBD1 as D (5 bases). Germline CDR1 reads LNHDA; CDR2 reads SQIVND (reference sequence). Trimming removed 4 bases at V and 0 bases at J, with 12 bases between. CDR3 length equals 15 residues. The CDR3: CASSTGNLMNTEAFF. The CDR3 bases are TGTGCCAGTAGTACAGGGAATTTAATGAACACTGAAGCTTTCTTT.

This clonotype has ten or more counts. V and J are TRBV6-1 and TRBJ1-6, with D possibly being TRBD1 (6 bases). This CDR3 is 16 amino acids long. V gave up 5 bases and J gave up 4 bases, with 15 bases separating them. The V gene's germline CDR1 is MNHNS and CDR2 SASEGT. This CDR3 is CASSHRGDLYNSPLHF. In nucleotides, the CDR3 is TGTGCCAGCAGTCATAGGGGGGACTTGTATAATTCACCCCTCCACTTT.

Ten or more counts support this clonotype. The V call is TRBV11-1, the J call TRBJ2-3, with a weak D call TRBD2 (6 bases). The CDR3 loop spans 17 amino acids. Germline values: CDR1 SGHAT, CDR2 FQDESV (reference sequence). V dropped 0 bases and J dropped 6 bases, with 19 bases sitting between them. The CDR3 loop reads CASSLAVRGPTVDTQYF. CDR3 DNA sequence: TGTGCCAGCAGCTTAGCTGTGCGGGGCCCCACCGTGGATACGCAGTATTTT.

The chain couples TRBV7-2 to TRBJ1-5; 9 positions match TRBD1. The germline CDR1 and CDR2 sequences are SGHTA and FQGNSA. This CDR3 contains 13 residues. J was trimmed by 14 bases and V by 1 base; bases with no gene match: 6. The CDR3 loop is CASSLGGQGKKHF. The CDR3 DNA is TGTGCCAGCAGCTTAGGGGGACAGGGTAAAAAGCATTTT.

The chain combines TRBV20-1 with TRBJ2-7; D remains ambiguous. V shed 3 bases and J shed 5 bases, with 11 bases lying between them. CDR1 and CDR2 from the germline V gene are DFQATT and SNEGSKA (reference sequence). This CDR3 has 12 residues. The CDR3 region has the DNA TGCAGTGCTAGGCCTCGGGCAAACGAGCAGTACTTC. Its translation is CSARPRANEQYF.

This clonotype rates as medium-sized. The chain combines TRBV9 with TRBJ1-6; no clear D gene. The length of the CDR3 is 12 residues. Germline CDR1 SGDLS, CDR2 YYNGEE. Between the trimmed V and J ends, which lost 3 bases and 9 bases, there was a span of 7 bases. As DNA, the CDR3 is TGTGCCAGCAGCGGAGAAGGTTCACCCCTCCACTTT. Protein product: CASSGEGSPLHF.

This chain connects TRBV5-1 to TRBJ2-7; 7 bases align to TRBD1. Germline trimming cut 0 bases from V and 2 bases from J; bases unmatched to any gene: 5. The CDR3 consists of 15 residues. Germline V lookup: CDR1 SGHRS, CDR2 YFSETQ. The CDR3 loop is CASSLVRGTAYEQYF. The CDR3 bases are TGCGCCAGCAGCTTGGTAAGGGGGACAGCCTACGAGCAGTACTTC.

This clonotype turned up a few times. The CDR3 coding sequence is TGCAGCGTCGCGCTGGGAGCCAATACCAATCAGCCCCAGCATTTT. Translating it yields CSVALGANTNQPQHF. The chain carries TRBV29-1 and TRBJ1-5; D remains ambiguous. Trimming removed 6 bases at V and 3 bases at J, with 18 bases between. Germline assignment: CDR1 SQVTM and CDR2 ANQGSEA. This CDR3 region has 15 residues.

This clonotype showed up many times. The chain combines TRBV6-2 or TRBV6-3 with TRBJ1-1, with no clear D. V lost 4 bases and J 1 base, leaving 7 bases between the germline ends. Germline V gives CDR1 MNHEY, CDR2 SVGEGT. The length of the CDR3 is 13 residues. This CDR3 reads CASSSNQNTEAFF. CDR3 coding DNA: TGTGCCAGCAGTTCAAACCAGAACACTGAAGCTTTCTTT.

The chain combines TRBV11-1 with TRBJ1-5; D is unclear. The CDR3 is 13 residues long. Trimming took off 5 bases at V and 5 bases at J, with 10 bases between the two ends. The germline V gene encodes CDR1 SGHAT and CDR2 FQDESV (reference sequence). Here the CDR3 DNA reads TGTGCCAGCAGCCTGGAGGTCGATCAGCCCCAGCATTTT. Amino acids: CASSLEVDQPQHF.

The chain joins TRBV2 to TRBJ1-1; unclear D gene. CDR3 length: 13 residues. Trimming took 8 bases from V and 4 from J, leaving 14 bases between them. The germline CDR1 and CDR2 sequences are SNHLY and FYNNEI. The CDR3, as DNA: TGTGCCAGCTTCGGGATGATGTCCACTGAAGCTTTCTTT. Translated, it gives CASFGMMSTEAFF.

This chain uses TRBV12-3 or TRBV12-4 with TRBJ2-5; unclear D gene. The CDR3 runs to 16 residues. Trimming shortened V by 6 bases and J by 5 bases, and 22 bases separated the two germline ends. The CDR3 nucleotides read TGTGCCAGCAGCGTGAAATGGATACCCCTCTTGGAGACCCAGTACTTC. Translation gives CASSVKWIPLLETQYF.

V is TRBV15 and J is TRBJ2-7, with no clear D. Trimming took 0 bases from V and 3 from J, leaving 12 bases between them. The CDR3 loop spans 15 amino acids. The germline V gene encodes CDR1 LNHNV and CDR2 YYDKDF (reference sequence). CDR3 DNA sequence: TGTGCCACCAGCAGAGATTCAGGTCCTGTCTACGAGCAGTACTTC. Translation: CATSRDSGPVYEQYF.

Here the CDR3 reads CASRTGQGTYEQYF. The CDR3 DNA sequence: TGTGCCAGTAGAACGGGACAGGGGACCTACGAGCAGTACTTC. This rearrangement joins TRBV19 to TRBJ2-7; TRBD1 agrees at 10 bases. CDR3 size: 14 residues. CDR1 LNHDA and CDR2 SQIVND come from the germline V gene (reference sequence). The V segment lost 6 bases and the J segment 2 bases; nucleotides outside the gene matches: 4.

This sequence joins TRBV2 and TRBJ2-7; D gene unclear. Trimming pared 5 bases from V and 0 bases from J, leaving 14 bases between. The CDR3 runs to 15 residues. The germline V gene has CDR1 SNHLY and CDR2 FYNNEI. Here the CDR3 DNA reads TGTGCCAGCAGTTACTCATCGATAAGCTCCTACGAGCAGTACGTC. Its translation is CASSYSSISSYEQYV.

V gene TRBV12-3 or TRBV12-4 combines with J gene TRBJ1-2, with D unclear. V dropped 1 base and J dropped 4 bases, with 4 bases sitting between them. The CDR3 runs 12 residues. CDR3 bases: TGTGCCAGCAGTTTAGACAGCTATGGCTACACCTTC. Protein: CASSLDSYGYTF.

At least ten counts were recorded for this clonotype. This chain connects TRBV6-5 to TRBJ1-1; 7 bases agree with TRBD1. V lost 4 bases, J lost 0 bases, and 8 bases stayed unmatched. CDR1 is MNHEY and CDR2 is SVGAGI in the germline V gene. The CDR3 is made up of 16 amino acids. This chain's CDR3 is CASSSTGRILNTEAFF. CDR3 nucleotide sequence: TGTGCCAGCAGTTCGACAGGGCGAATATTGAACACTGAAGCTTTCTTT.

The gene calls are TRBV7-9 and TRBJ2-5; tentatively, D is TRBD2 (6 bases). Germline CDR1 SEHNR, CDR2 FQNEAQ (reference sequence). The CDR3 spans 15 residues. V was shortened by 3 bases and J by 2 bases, with 13 bases between the two germline ends. This chain's CDR3 is CASSFPGVGQETQYF. In DNA, the CDR3 is TGTGCCAGCAGCTTTCCGGGGGTCGGGCAAGAGACCCAGTACTTC.

Only a few counts were recorded for this clonotype. At one boundary the junction diverges from the germline segment, which might be a read error. The rearrangement joins TRBV19 to TRBJ1-6, with unresolved D. The CDR3 extends over 13 amino acids. Germline assignment: CDR1 LNHDA and CDR2 SQIVND (reference sequence). CDR3 coding DNA: TGTGTCAGTAGTGTTAGTGAGAATTCACCCCTCCGCTTT. It codes for CVSSVSENSPLRF.

This clonotype was counted a few times. V usage is TRBV24-1 and J usage is TRBJ2-3; TRBD2 is a possible D gene (6 bases). V lost 2 bases, J lost 0 bases, and 14 bases lay in between. The CDR3 runs to 17 residues. The germline gives CDR1 KGHDR, CDR2 SFDVKD. CDR3: CATSDWGSGTSTDTQYF. For the CDR3, the DNA is TGTGCCACCAGTGATTGGGGTTCGGGGACTAGCACAGATACGCAGTATTTT.